This TCR beta chain was identified in a study of shared clonotypes between healthy human individuals. Using immunoSEQ multiplex PCR, the repertoire was profiled, and TCRdb retains in-frame clones only, with some absent. The sample includes over a million clones, around 78% seen only once; the top ten take about 0.52%. Unmatched junction bases numbered 10, after V lost 4 bases and J lost 4 bases. The CDR3 sequence is 16 residues long. Germline CDR1 SQVTM, CDR2 ANQGSEA. This sequence originates from a man aged 18 to 29 in good health. Some clones in this sample may be carry-over from other donors' samples. Sample: memory CD4+ T cells from PBMCs. As to subset: CD45RA-negative fraction. This rearrangement joins TRBV29-1 to TRBJ2-2; TRBD2 matches at 9 bases. The CDR3 reads CSVGGGRAVSTGELFF. The CDR3 DNA sequence: TGCAGCGTTGGAGGCGGGAGGGCCGTTAGCACCGGGGAGCTGTTTTTT.